The TCR beta chain described here comes from a study of blood T cell repertoires in COVID-19. J gave up 8 bases and V 5 bases, and 9 bases lay outside the gene matches. This CDR3 contains 15 residues. Germline assignment: CDR1 LGHNA and CDR2 YSLEER. How the authors handled the data: Amplification of reference gene primers provided the estimated nucleated cell counts. This table comes from immunoSEQ multiplex PCR, and its TCRdb copy is limited to in-frame clones, with some not included. That table furnishes V, J and clone size, whereas the DNA furnished D and trimming. Of 250,000 to 350,000 clones listed, approximately 88% are singletons.

The genes are TRBV4-3 and TRBJ2-1; TRBD1 aligns across 10 bases. This sequence was found in a human donor with COVID-19, enrolled during active disease. The donor label of this sample is uncertain. The sequencing input was peripheral blood. The CDR3 sequence is CASSFAGQGSHEQFF. CDR3 nucleotides: TGCGCCAGCAGCTTCGCGGGACAGGGGTCCCATGAGCAGTTCTTC.